The entry below describes one T cell receptor (beta chain). The PCR had 60 Vbeta and 13 Jbeta primers. Assay used: immunoSEQ multiplex PCR; TCRdb lists only in-frame clones, some missing. The sample consists of roughly 240,000 clones, over 80% of them appearing once. This CDR3 comprises 16 residues. With 2 bases removed from V and 3 bases from J, the gap between germline ends came to 17 bases. Germline CDR1 is SGHTA and CDR2 is FQGNSA. This sample is part of a study of cytomegalovirus exposure and HLA in healthy donors. The sample was PBMCs. The receptor's source is a woman in her 40s in good health and CMV-seropositive. The chain combines TRBV7-2 with TRBJ2-7, with TRBD1 as a possible D gene (6 bases). CDR3 in amino acids: CASSLMGAVRDYEQYF. CDR3 bases: TGTGCCAGCAGCTTAATGGGGGCGGTTAGGGACTACGAGCAGTACTTC.